The text below deals with one TCR beta chain. Its antigen is not known. Every molecule of TCR cDNA had its own unique molecular identifier. One entry per CDR3 protein, called by TCRdb with MiXCR from the 5' RACE reads. The sample lists about 2,800 distinct CDR3 sequences, over 40% seen once, with less than 25% in the top ten. These data are taken from a study of spatial heterogeneity in lung cancer. Study results and caveats: Tracking of tumor mutation counts was seen in expanded intratumoral alpha and beta TCR counts.

The CDR3 is 11 residues long. Trimming shortened V by 5 bases and J by 3 bases, and 4 bases separated the two germline ends. The V gene's germline CDR1 is LNHDA and CDR2 SQIVND (reference sequence). Time point here: sample taken at primary tumor resection. The V gene is TRBV19, the J gene TRBJ2-5; D call uncertain. The clonotype originates from a male donor with early-stage non-small cell lung cancer. The sequenced sample was lung tumor tissue, obtained at surgery. CDR3 sequence reads: CASSGEETQYF. In DNA form, the CDR3 reads TGTGCCAGTAGTGGTGAAGAGACCCAGTACTTC.